The present TCR beta chain was sequenced within a study of T cells in Graves' hyperthyroidism and ophthalmopathy. This clonotype was seen ten or more times. The V gene lost 5 bases and the J gene lost 4 bases, with 11 bases spanning the gap. Germline V gene sequence: CDR1 MDHEN, CDR2 SYDVKM. This CDR3 spans 13 amino acids. The source material, RNA transcripts, was used to amplify TCR beta CDR3 regions. First-round RT-PCR targeting the TCR CDR3 was performed with the HTBI primer set. TCRdb analysed the multiplex PCR reads with MiXCR anew, one entry per CDR3 protein. The sample lists 250,000 to 300,000 distinct CDR3 sequences; about an eighth were seen once.

The receptor's source is a young woman with Graves' hyperthyroidism that later progressed to Graves' ophthalmopathy. This chain connects TRBV28 to TRBJ2-5; TRBD2 is a possible D gene (6 bases). Sample: blood. The DNA for the CDR3 is TGTGCCAGCAGTGATGGGACTCCAGAGACCCAGTACTTC. Protein sequence: CASSDGTPETQYF.